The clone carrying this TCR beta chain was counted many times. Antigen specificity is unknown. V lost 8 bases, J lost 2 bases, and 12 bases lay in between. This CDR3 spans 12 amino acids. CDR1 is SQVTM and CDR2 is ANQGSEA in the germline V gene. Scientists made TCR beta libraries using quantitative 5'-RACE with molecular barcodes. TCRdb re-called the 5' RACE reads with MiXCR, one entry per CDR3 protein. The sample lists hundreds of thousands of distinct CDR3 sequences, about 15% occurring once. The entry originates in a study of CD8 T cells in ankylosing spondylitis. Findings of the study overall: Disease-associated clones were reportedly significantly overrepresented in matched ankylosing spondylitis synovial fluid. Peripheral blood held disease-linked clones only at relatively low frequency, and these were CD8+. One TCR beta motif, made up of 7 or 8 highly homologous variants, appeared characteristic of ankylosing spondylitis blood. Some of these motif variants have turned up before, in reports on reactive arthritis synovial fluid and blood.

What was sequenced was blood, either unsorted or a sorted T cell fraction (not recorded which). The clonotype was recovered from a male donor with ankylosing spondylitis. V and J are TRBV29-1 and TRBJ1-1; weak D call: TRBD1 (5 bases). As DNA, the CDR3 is TGCAGCCTCGGGGGGGGTAACACTGAAGCTTTCTTT. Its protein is CSLGGGNTEAFF.